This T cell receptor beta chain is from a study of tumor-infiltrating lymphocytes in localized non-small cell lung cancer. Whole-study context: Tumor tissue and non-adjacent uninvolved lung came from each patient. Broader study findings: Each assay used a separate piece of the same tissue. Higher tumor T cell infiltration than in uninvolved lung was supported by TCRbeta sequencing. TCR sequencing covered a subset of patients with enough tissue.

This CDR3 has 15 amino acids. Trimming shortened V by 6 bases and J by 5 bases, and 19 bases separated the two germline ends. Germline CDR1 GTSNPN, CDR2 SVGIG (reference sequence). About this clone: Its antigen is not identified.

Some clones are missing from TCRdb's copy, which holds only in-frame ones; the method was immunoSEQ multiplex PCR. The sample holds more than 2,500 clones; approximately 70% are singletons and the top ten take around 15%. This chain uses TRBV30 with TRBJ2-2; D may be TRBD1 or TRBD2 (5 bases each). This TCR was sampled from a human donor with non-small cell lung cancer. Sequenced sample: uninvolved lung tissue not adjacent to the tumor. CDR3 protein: CACSGPGRYTGELFF. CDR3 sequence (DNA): TGTGCCTGTTCGGGACCGGGACGTTATACCGGGGAGCTGTTTTTT.